The rows below give T cell receptor beta chains drawn from one sample of a study of blood T cells in healthy people across ages. From the 5' RACE reads, TCRdb called clonotypes with MiXCR, one entry per CDR3 protein. Seen here are around 1.7 million distinct CDR3 sequences, 25% to 30% observed once, and the top ten hold 7.7%. The specimen sequenced was blood. These receptors were obtained from a woman aged 25 to 39 in good health. Both conserved end residues are part of each CDR3. The D gene is left open where the match is weak. Part of the rows lack a size; the others show once, few, many or a class for expanded clones.

>TRBV5-5|few|TRBJ1-1|TRBD1
CASSLGRDRPPLNTEAFF
TGTGCCAGCAGCTTAGGCCGGGACAGGCCTCCTCTGAACACTGAAGCTTTCTTT
>TRBV20-1|few|TRBJ1-1|.
CSARDRAGDGTEAFF
TGCAGTGCTAGAGATCGCGCAGGGGACGGGACTGAAGCTTTCTTT
>TRBV20-1|.|TRBJ2-3|TRBD2
CSAGLAGGFSSSTDTQYF
TGCAGTGCTGGACTAGCGGGAGGATTCTCCTCTAGCACAGATACGCAGTATTTT
>TRBV28|.|TRBJ1-2|.
CATSAPTVSGGYTF
TGTGCCACCTCCGCTCCGACAGTTTCGGGTGGCTACACCTTC
>TRBV5-1|.|TRBJ2-1|TRBD2
CASTTSGGPRGSYNEQFF
TGCGCCAGCACGACTAGCGGGGGCCCCCGAGGCTCCTACAATGAGCAGTTCTTC
>TRBV3-1|.|TRBJ2-2|.
CASSQAVTGELFF
TGTGCCAGCAGCCAAGCAGTCACCGGGGAGCTGTTTTTT
>TRBV7-3|.|TRBJ2-2|TRBD2
CASSLLAGEGTGELFF
TGTGCCAGCAGCTTACTAGCGGGGGAAGGGACCGGGGAGCTGTTTTTT
>TRBV9|many|TRBJ2-5|.
CASSVLGGRQETQYF
TGTGCCAGCAGCGTACTTGGGGGCAGACAAGAGACCCAGTACTTC
>TRBV4-1|many|TRBJ2-7|TRBD1
CASSREDRGGNEQYF
TGCGCCAGCAGCCGAGAGGACAGGGGAGGCAACGAGCAGTACTTC
>TRBV29-1|few|TRBJ2-7|TRBD2
CSVDGSGSRGSYEQYF
TGCAGCGTTGATGGAAGCGGGAGTCGGGGCTCCTACGAGCAGTACTTC
>TRBV7-9|.|TRBJ1-1|.
CASSSGPTAAFF
TGTGCCAGCAGCTCGGGACCAACGGCGGCTTTCTTT
>TRBV12-3/TRBV12-4|few|TRBJ1-2|.
CASSFMGQTGYTF
TGTGCCAGCAGTTTTATGGGGCAGACTGGCTACACCTTC
>TRBV9|once|TRBJ1-1|.
CASSVEGGNTEAFF
TGTGCCAGCAGCGTAGAGGGCGGGAACACTGAAGCTTTCTTT
>TRBV12-3/TRBV12-4|.|TRBJ1-4|.
CASSYRVQTNEKLFF
TGTGCCAGCAGCTACAGGGTTCAGACTAATGAAAAACTGTTTTTT
>TRBV5-5|.|TRBJ1-1|.
CASSLPGGQTEAFF
TGTGCCAGCAGCTTGCCTGGGGGACAAACTGAAGCTTTCTTT
>TRBV7-9|few|TRBJ2-5|TRBD1
CASSRLDRGLFQTQYF
TGTGCCAGCAGTCGGCTGGACAGGGGGTTGTTTCAGACCCAGTACTTC
>TRBV6-5|.|TRBJ2-1|TRBD2
CASSYSPTPGLADNEQFF
TGTGCCAGCAGTTACTCACCTACACCGGGACTAGCGGACAATGAGCAGTTCTTC
>TRBV5-1|.|TRBJ2-7|TRBD2
CASSPQLAGASSYEQYF
TGCGCCAGCAGCCCCCAACTAGCGGGGGCCAGCTCCTACGAGCAGTACTTC
>TRBV20-1|.|TRBJ1-2|.
CSAREIYGYTF
TGCAGTGCTAGAGAAATCTATGGCTACACCTTC
>TRBV10-3|.|TRBJ1-1|.
CAISESMGRGNTEAFF
TGTGCCATCAGTGAGTCGATGGGCAGGGGGAACACTGAAGCTTTCTTT
>TRBV10-3|.|TRBJ2-1|.
CAINEVRGGNEQFF
TGTGCCATCAATGAAGTCAGGGGGGGCAATGAGCAGTTCTTC
>TRBV29-1|few|TRBJ1-2|.
CSTGWAMRGYTF
TGCAGCACCGGCTGGGCAATGAGAGGCTACACCTTC
>TRBV7-9|.|TRBJ2-1|TRBD2
CASSRSGADYNEQFF
TGTGCCAGCAGCCGTAGCGGGGCGGACTACAATGAGCAGTTCTTC
>TRBV20-1|.|TRBJ1-1|.
CSAMGGNAFF
TGCAGTGCTATGGGGGGCAATGCTTTCTTT
>TRBV10-3|.|TRBJ1-1|.
CAITLTENTEAFF
TGTGCCATCACCTTGACGGAGAACACTGAAGCTTTCTTT
>TRBV12-3/TRBV12-4|few|TRBJ2-7|TRBD1
CASTLTGRSYEQYF
TGTGCCAGCACCCTGACAGGGCGCTCCTACGAGCAGTACTTC
>TRBV20-1|many|TRBJ2-7|.
CSARSQQGNYEQYF
TGCAGTGCTAGAAGTCAACAGGGAAACTACGAGCAGTACTTC
>TRBV20-1|few|TRBJ2-7|.
CSANPLDLSEREQYF
TGCAGTGCTAACCCCCTGGACTTGTCGGAGCGCGAGCAGTACTTC
>TRBV20-1|few|TRBJ2-4|.
CSASPLAGKNIQYF
TGCAGTGCTAGCCCCCTGGCGGGAAAAAACATTCAGTACTTC
>TRBV5-1|many|TRBJ1-2|TRBD1
CASSSGSGGAVYGYTF
TGCGCCAGCAGCTCAGGCTCAGGGGGCGCGGTCTATGGCTACACCTTC
>TRBV7-8|few|TRBJ2-1|.
CASSRHGGNEQFF
TGTGCCAGCAGTCGCCACGGGGGAAATGAGCAGTTCTTC
>TRBV27|few|TRBJ2-7|.
CASSFSDNYEQYF
TGTGCCAGCAGTTTTTCTGACAACTACGAGCAGTACTTC
>TRBV15|few|TRBJ1-5|.
CATSREGGGHQPQHF
TGTGCCACCAGCAGAGAGGGCGGGGGGCATCAGCCCCAGCATTTT
>TRBV27|few|TRBJ2-7|TRBD2
CASTLGQAGGPLYF
TGTGCCAGCACCCTTGGCCAAGCGGGGGGGCCTTTGTACTTC
>TRBV5-1|many|TRBJ2-1|.
CASATTGEPPYNEQFF
TGCGCCAGCGCTACCACGGGAGAACCCCCCTACAATGAGCAGTTCTTC
>TRBV9|.|TRBJ2-7|.
CASSVDYMSEQYF
TGTGCCAGCAGCGTAGATTACATGTCCGAGCAGTACTTC
>TRBV3-1|few|TRBJ1-4|.
CASAAGTFNEKLFF
TGTGCCAGCGCCGCGGGTACCTTTAATGAAAAACTGTTTTTT
>TRBV5-1|many|TRBJ1-4|.
CASSPNPQGGGEKLFF
TGCGCCAGCAGCCCGAACCCACAGGGTGGGGGAGAAAAACTGTTTTTT
>TRBV24-1|.|TRBJ2-6|.
CATSDPDSPSGANVLTF
TGTGCCACCAGTGATCCCGACTCTCCCTCTGGGGCCAACGTCCTGACTTTC
>TRBV12-3/TRBV12-4|few|TRBJ1-1|.
CASSLRGIGAFF
TGTGCCAGCAGTTTACGGGGAATCGGAGCTTTCTTT
>TRBV4-2|many|TRBJ2-3|TRBD2
CASSPRDYPGADTQYF
TGTGCCAGCAGCCCTCGGGACTACCCGGGGGCAGATACGCAGTATTTT
>TRBV9|.|TRBJ2-6|.
CAISVTLRSNVLTF
TGTGCCATCAGCGTAACTTTAAGGTCCAACGTCCTGACTTTC